What follows is one TCR beta chain and its context. This clonotype is considered medium-sized (0.01 to 0.1%). Its antigen is still unknown. One base away there is no much larger clone; base qualities are not given. Libraries were constructed by 5' RACE. The data were produced on an Illumina HiSeq 2000. A universal primer binding site was added through template switching, and the final cDNA carried a unique molecular identifier so that TCR cDNA molecules could be counted accurately. Specific primers in the conserved constant-segment region were used to synthesize first-strand cDNA for the TCR alpha and beta chains. To control for contamination, every cDNA library was double barcoded, receiving both a SMART-Mk sample barcode and Illumina barcodes. TruSeq adapter sequences and Illumina sample barcodes were added in two successive PCR steps. The Illumina HiSeq platform was used with custom primers to sequence TCR alpha and beta cDNA libraries. As for the original processing: Raw reads were processed with MiGEC to extract unique molecular identifiers, and MiXCR was used to determine CDR3 positions. For each individual, recombination models were inferred using an EM algorithm with the repgenHMM and IGoR tools. Shared clonotype analysis was performed with the tcR package in R, normalizing sharing by the product of cloneset sizes. To study raw recombination without the effects of thymic and clonal selection, out-of-frame nonproductive sequences were analyzed. TCRdb cleaned the public reads at Q25 with fastp, built clones with MiXCR and kept in-frame beta chains. When rows share a CDR3 protein, they turn into one entry using the most common DNA and genes. The V and J calls were not made by the authors but by TCRdb's processing. This sample gives approximately 230,000 distinct CDR3 sequences in total; 6.5% of them show up just once. The ten largest account for about 15% of the sample.

Only healthy Caucasian donors were included. The twin cohort consisted of three pairs of female monozygotic twins, all aged about 18 to 30 years. CD4+ and CD8+ T cell populations were isolated with positive isolation kits from Invitrogen. Trimming costs V 2 bases and J 3 bases, and their ends lie 7 bases apart. The CDR3 numbers 14 residues from cysteine through phenylalanine. Only the CDR3 portion is preserved as DNA: 42 bases, with reading frame beginning at the first base. CDR1 KGHDR and CDR2 SFDVKD are derived from the germline V gene. These data come from a study of identical twins (dated by TCRdb to the mid-2010s). About the study as a whole: TCR alpha and beta repertoires from monozygotic twins, unrelated adults of various ages and cord blood were deep-sequenced to test whether fetal clonotypes persist. Replicate twin experiments were performed at different times using different library preparation protocols to rule out contamination. The full study reports these points: Out-of-frame TCR alpha sharing in monozygotic twins was systematically underestimated by recombination models, whereas sharing between unrelated individuals was in agreement with the recombination models. Fewer insertions were carried by abundant cord blood beta clonotypes; a weaker similar trend was observed in young adult naive repertoires, while no such trend was observed in memory repertoires. Zero-insertion analyses could be partly confounded by invariant T cells such as MAIT and iNKT, though diverse VJ usage argued against such confounding for most clonotypes. Because the same donors could not be followed over many years, conclusions were based on cross-sectional statistical analysis. A weaker excess of twin sharing was found in beta out-of-frame sequences because the signal-to-noise ratio was lowered by fewer shared sequences. Compared with coincidental sharing between unrelated individuals, an excess of low generation-probability sequences was observed among out-of-frame TCR alpha sequences shared between twins.

This same sample was also taken into another study, of T cells expressing NK-cell markers. As described in the second report: Three sorted T-cell subsets (CD3+CD56+NKG2C+, CD3+CD56+NKG2C- and CD3+CD56-NKG2C+) from fewer than 10 donors had their TCR beta-chain repertoires profiled. Among the eight sequenced donors, seven were HCMV-seropositive and one was HCMV-seronegative. To restrict sorting to alphabetaTCR-expressing T cells, an anti-gammadeltaTCR antibody was added in several experiments. In over 5 donors, the dominant CD3+CD56+NKG2C+ clonotypes were among the top 10 CD8+ clonotypes and accounted for about 1.0-7.5% of CD8+ T cells. Those dominant clonotypes were again the most abundant among CD3+CD56-NKG2C+ cells in a few donors, at about 25-60.1%. It remained unclear whether the expanded NKG2C-expressing T cell clones were specific for HCMV antigens. All eight donors whose samples were sequenced were randomly selected healthy volunteers, three of them men and five women. A commercial ELISA kit detecting HCMV-specific IgG in serum was used to determine HCMV serostatus. Reads were demultiplexed and grouped by UMI with MIGEC, and clonotypes were assembled and quantified with MiTCR. To exclude erroneous sequences, any TCR cDNA sequence not supported by at least two reads was discarded. The tcR package was used for downstream repertoire analysis, with clonotypes matched between fractions based on CDR3 nucleotide sequence plus V segment. Antigen specificity was annotated against VDJdb with VDJmatch, allowing one amino acid substitution in CDR3.

Sequencing was done on a sample of CD8+ T cells sorted from blood. The chain is assembled from TRBV24-1 and TRBJ2-1, with a weak D call of TRBD2 (5 bases match). The receptor comes from a woman aged 18-29 years in good health. The DNA reads TGTGCCACCAGTGATTCCCGGGACTACAATGAGCAGTTCTTC. This codes for CATSDSRDYNEQFF.